A selection of T cell receptor beta chains follows, all from one sample in a study of T cells in Graves' hyperthyroidism and ophthalmopathy. TCRdb reanalysed the multiplex PCR reads using MiXCR and keeps one entry per CDR3 protein. Among 250,000 to 300,000 distinct CDR3 sequences listed, approximately 14% were seen once. Sequencing was carried out using blood. Source of these receptors: a woman aged 40-49 years with Graves' hyperthyroidism. CDR3s include the opening cysteine and the closing phenylalanine or tryptophan. D genes are given only for firm matches. Size values are once, few and many counts, or a class for expanded clones, and some rows have none.

v_call	d_call	clone_size	j_call	cdr3_nt	cdr3_aa
TRBV3-1	.	.	TRBJ1-3	TGTGCCAGCAGCCAACAGAGCGGCGAGGGAAACACCATATATTTT	CASSQQSGEGNTIYF
TRBV10-3	.	many	TRBJ1-1	TGTGCCATCAGTGAGGTAGAGAACACTGAAGCTTTCTTT	CAISEVENTEAFF
TRBV5-1	.	many	TRBJ2-7	TGCGCCAGCAGCTCCGACCCCTCCTACGAGCAGTACTTC	CASSSDPSYEQYF
TRBV28	.	many	TRBJ1-1	TGTGCCAGCCGCCGGGACATGAACACTGAAGCTTTCTTT	CASRRDMNTEAFF
TRBV29-1	.	many	TRBJ1-1	TGCAGCGTTGTGGAGGGGGACACTGAAGCTTTCTTT	CSVVEGDTEAFF
TRBV9	.	.	TRBJ1-1	TGTGCCAGCAGCCCCCTTTTTCTTCAGGGGAACACTGAAGCTTTCTTT	CASSPLFLQGNTEAFF
TRBV11-3	.	.	TRBJ1-2	TGTGCCAGCACCAATCGAAGGAGGCACTATGGCTACACCTTC	CASTNRRRHYGYTF
TRBV10-3	.	many	TRBJ2-1	TGTGCCATCAGTATGGACAGAAATGAGCAGTTCTTC	CAISMDRNEQFF
TRBV6-6	.	many	TRBJ1-4	TGTGCCAGCAGTTACCGGCCTGCAACTAATGAAAAACTGTTTTTT	CASSYRPATNEKLFF
TRBV14	.	.	TRBJ2-1	TGTGCCAGCAGCCAGCTAAGGAATGAGCAGTTCTTC	CASSQLRNEQFF
TRBV7-9	.	.	TRBJ2-7	TGTGCCAGCAGCGCAGCGGTTTCCTACGAGCAGTACTTC	CASSAAVSYEQYF
TRBV7-9	TRBD2	few	TRBJ2-1	TGTGCCAGCAGCCCAGAGCGGGAGGGCCTTGGTGAGCAGTTCTTC	CASSPEREGLGEQFF
TRBV5-5	.	many	TRBJ1-6	TGTGCCAGCAGCTTGAACAGGAGGGGGTCACCCCTCCACTTT	CASSLNRRGSPLHF
TRBV2	TRBD1	many	TRBJ2-7	TGTGCCAGCAGGGACAGGACAGGGATTTCCTACGAGCAGTACTTC	CASRDRTGISYEQYF
TRBV29-1	TRBD1	many	TRBJ2-1	TGCAGCGTGGAAGTAATCGGGACAGTCCACAATGAGCAGTTCTTC	CSVEVIGTVHNEQFF
TRBV20-1	.	many	TRBJ1-2	TGCAGTGCTAGAGATATGGGGGCCGGGTATGGCTACACCTTC	CSARDMGAGYGYTF
TRBV2	TRBD2	many	TRBJ2-3	TGTGCCAGCAGGGGTGGAGGCGGGAGGGCCTCAACAGATACGCAGTATTTT	CASRGGGGRASTDTQYF
TRBV7-9	.	.	TRBJ2-7	TGTTCCAGCCGCCGGACAGGCGGAGCGGGAGTCCCCTACGAGCAGTACTTC	CSSRRTGGAGVPYEQYF
TRBV11-2	.	many	TRBJ2-3	TGTGCCAGCAGCTTAAGGCTACGTTCAACAGCTAACACAGATACGCAGTATTTT	CASSLRLRSTANTDTQYF
TRBV7-6	TRBD2	few	TRBJ2-7	TGTGCCAGCAGCTTAGCTTCCCAGGGAGGGTACGAGCAGTACTTC	CASSLASQGGYEQYF
TRBV20-1	TRBD2	many	TRBJ2-7	TGCAGTGCCCCGCTTGGGGGAGGGCCGGGGGAGCAGTACTTC	CSAPLGGGPGEQYF
TRBV28	.	.	TRBJ2-3	TGTGCCAGCACTCTACCCGGGGTAGATACGCAGTATTTT	CASTLPGVDTQYF
TRBV7-8	.	few	TRBJ2-7	TGTGCCAGCAGCTTAGTGGTTAGCGGTGCCTACGAGCAGTACTTC	CASSLVVSGAYEQYF
TRBV27	TRBD1	many	TRBJ2-3	TGTGCCAGCAGTTCTAAACCGGGACAGCTAAGGTCCGATACGCAGTATTTT	CASSSKPGQLRSDTQYF
TRBV9	.	few	TRBJ2-1	TGTGCCAGCAGCGTAGCTGGACCGAGCTCCTACAATGAGCAGTTCTTC	CASSVAGPSSYNEQFF
TRBV27	TRBD1	many	TRBJ1-6	TGTGCCAGCAGTTTAGGGGTAGGGGGCGCGTATTCACCCCTCCACTTT	CASSLGVGGAYSPLHF
TRBV3-1	TRBD2	.	TRBJ2-2	TGTGCCAGCAGCCGAGCGGGGGGTGGCACCGGGGAGCTGTTTTTT	CASSRAGGGTGELFF
TRBV6-1	TRBD2	.	TRBJ2-7	TGTGCCAGCAGACAACTAGCGGATCCAACCTACGAGCAGTACTTC	CASRQLADPTYEQYF
TRBV10-3	TRBD1	many	TRBJ2-5	TGTGCCATCGGAGGACAGGGGGCCGAAGAGACCCAGTACTTC	CAIGGQGAEETQYF
TRBV12-3/TRBV12-4	TRBD1	many	TRBJ2-7	TGTGCCAGCAGCAAAACAGGGGGTGTCTACGAGCAGTACTTC	CASSKTGGVYEQYF
TRBV29-1	.	.	TRBJ2-7	TGCAGCGTCAAGGTCTCCTACGAGCAGTACTTC	CSVKVSYEQYF
TRBV3-1	.	.	TRBJ2-1	TGTGCCAGCAGCCGAGATCTCAATGAGCAGTTCTTC	CASSRDLNEQFF
TRBV2	TRBD2	many	TRBJ2-2	TGTGCCAGCTCTAGTCCGGGACTAGACGGGGCCGGGGAGCTGTTTTTT	CASSSPGLDGAGELFF
TRBV29-1	TRBD2	many	TRBJ2-5	TGCAGCGTTGAAGATTGGGGGAGGGCCCAGTACTTC	CSVEDWGRAQYF
TRBV11-2	.	many	TRBJ2-2	TGTGCCAGCAGCCCCGGGACTGGGTACACCGGGGAGCTGTTTTTT	CASSPGTGYTGELFF
TRBV27	.	many	TRBJ1-2	TGTGCCAGCAGTTTACCTGGCGGTAACTATGGCTACACCTTC	CASSLPGGNYGYTF